Listed below are T cell receptor beta chains from one sample, sequenced in a study of blood T cell repertoires in COVID-19. Libraries were prepared by immunoSEQ multiplex PCR; TCRdb keeps only in-frame clonotypes and omits some of them. The sample has approximately 150,000 clones; 70% to 90% are singletons. Input material: peripheral blood. Receptors originate from a woman aged 45 to 65 with acute or convalescent COVID-19. CDR3s include the opening cysteine and the closing phenylalanine or tryptophan. A D gene is named only where the DNA matches it firmly. Expanded clones are given a class, and other clones once, few, many or no size at all.

TRBD1	15	TRBV19	TRBJ1-4	few	TGTGCCAGTAGTGGGACAGTGGAACCTAATGAAAAACTGTTTTTT	CASSGTVEPNEKLFF
.	11	TRBV5-8	TRBJ1-2	few	TGTGCCAGCAGCGAATACGGTGGCTACACCTTC	CASSEYGGYTF
.	12	TRBV19	TRBJ1-2	.	TGTGCCAGTAACCGGGGGGGATATGGCTACACCTTC	CASNRGGYGYTF
.	14	TRBV11-2	TRBJ1-6	.	TGTGCCAGCAGCTTAAGACAGCAAGGATCACCCCTCCACTTT	CASSLRQQGSPLHF
.	13	TRBV20-1	TRBJ2-7	.	TGCAGTGCTAGTCCCGCGGCCTCCTACGAGCAGTACTTC	CSASPAASYEQYF
.	12	TRBV2	TRBJ1-1	.	TGTGCCAGCAGTGAACAGGGGACTGAAGCTTTCTTT	CASSEQGTEAFF
.	16	TRBV7-2	TRBJ2-5	.	TGTGCCAGCACCCCGCCCCAGGGCAGGGGTTATGAGACCCAGTACTTC	CASTPPQGRGYETQYF
.	15	TRBV6-5	TRBJ2-4	few	TGTGCCAGCGCTGGGGGGTCGGGGGCCAAAAACATTCAGTACTTC	CASAGGSGAKNIQYF
TRBD2	19	TRBV24-1	TRBJ2-1	.	TGTGCCACCAGTGACTCCCTCGGTAGCGGGGGAAATGTCTACAATGAGCAGTTCTTC	CATSDSLGSGGNVYNEQFF
.	15	TRBV19	TRBJ1-2	.	TGTGCCAGTAGTATAGTTTATGGCACTAGCTATGGCTACACCTTC	CASSIVYGTSYGYTF
TRBD1	16	TRBV18	TRBJ2-3	.	TGTGCCAGCTCGACCTTAGGACAGGGAGCAGCAGATACGCAGTATTTT	CASSTLGQGAADTQYF
.	13	TRBV6-5	TRBJ2-7	.	TGTGCCAGCAAGACAGGTTCCTCCTACGAGCAGTACTTC	CASKTGSSYEQYF
TRBD1	15	TRBV12-5	TRBJ1-1	.	TGTGCTAGTGGCCTGAACCAGGGGGCGTACACTGAAGCTTTCTTT	CASGLNQGAYTEAFF
.	14	TRBV11-3	TRBJ2-7	.	TGTGCCAGCAGCCCGCGGGCCCAGGCCTACGAGCAGTACTTC	CASSPRAQAYEQYF
TRBD1	13	TRBV12-3/TRBV12-4	TRBJ1-2	.	TGTGCCAGCAGGCGGACAGGGGGTGACGGCTACACCTTC	CASRRTGGDGYTF
TRBD1	17	TRBV19	TRBJ1-4	.	TGTGCCAGTAGCCAAACAGGGGGCGACGATGCTAATGAAAAACTGTTTTTT	CASSQTGGDDANEKLFF
TRBD1	16	TRBV18	TRBJ1-5	few	TGTGCCAGCTCACCCGCAGGGGACAGGGGGCTAGGAGCCCAGCATTTT	CASSPAGDRGLGAQHF
TRBD2	15	TRBV7-3	TRBJ2-3	.	TGTGCCAGCAGCTTCGACTCGGGGGGATCAGATACGCAGTATTTT	CASSFDSGGSDTQYF
.	14	TRBV28	TRBJ1-5	.	TGTGGAAGTAACAAGGGACTGATTAATCAGCCCCAGCATTTT	CGSNKGLINQPQHF
.	15	TRBV5-5	TRBJ1-2	.	TGTGCCAGCAGCCCGGGAGTCGAAGCTAACTATGGCTACACCTTC	CASSPGVEANYGYTF
.	13	TRBV7-2	TRBJ1-1	.	TGTGCCAGCAGCTTAGAAAGGGGTACTGAAGCTTTCTTT	CASSLERGTEAFF
.	13	TRBV19	TRBJ1-5	.	TGTGCCAGTAGACGGGATTCGTGGCAGCCCCAGCATTTT	CASRRDSWQPQHF
.	14	TRBV6-5	TRBJ2-7	.	TGTGCCAGCAGAGGAGGGGGAGGGTACTCCGAGCAGTACTTC	CASRGGGGYSEQYF
TRBD1	17	TRBV5-6	TRBJ1-2	few	TGTGCCAGCAGCTGGGGACAGGGGGCGGGAGCTAACTATGGCTACACCTTC	CASSWGQGAGANYGYTF
.	14	TRBV19	TRBJ1-5	.	TGTGCCAGTAGTTCGGGGGGCGGCAATCAGCCCCAGCATTTT	CASSSGGGNQPQHF
TRBD1	14	TRBV11-1	TRBJ2-1	few	TGTGCCAGCGGAATCGGGACAGCTAACAATGAGCAGTTCTTC	CASGIGTANNEQFF